Listed here are 4 T cell receptor beta chains from one sample, sequenced in a study of blood T cell repertoires in COVID-19. Clones were read by immunoSEQ multiplex PCR, and TCRdb kept only the in-frame ones, dropping some. The sample records roughly 95,000 clones, approximately 82% being singletons. Sequencing was carried out using peripheral blood. The receptors here all came from a man aged 50 or older with active or convalescent COVID-19.

The V call is TRBV28, the J call TRBJ2-3, with D possibly TRBD2 on 7 matching bases. V dropped 6 bases and J dropped 2 bases, with 12 bases sitting between them. The germline V gene encodes CDR1 MDHEN and CDR2 SYDVKM. This CDR3 has 14 amino acids. This chain's CDR3 is CASRTGGNTDTQYF. DNA for the CDR3: TGTGCCAGCAGAACGGGGGGCAACACAGATACGCAGTATTTT. Full variable domain (rest looked up from reference TRBV28 and TRBJ2-3): DVKVTQSSRYLVKRTGEKVFLECVQDMDHENMFWYRQDPGLGLRLIYFSYDVKMKEKGDIPEGYSVSREKKERFSLILESASTNQTSMYLCASRTGGNTDTQYFGPGTRLTVL.

This sequence joins TRBV2 and TRBJ1-4, with TRBD1 matching over 8 bases. The CDR3 is made up of 13 amino acids. V lost 7 bases to trimming and J lost 8 bases; unmatched junction nucleotides: 6. Germline V lookup: CDR1 SNHLY, CDR2 FYNNEI. DNA for the CDR3: TGTGCCAGCAAAGGACAGGGAGGGGAAAAACTGTTTTTT. Translation gives CASKGQGGEKLFF.

This rearrangement joins TRBV20-1 to TRBJ2-7; the D gene is possibly TRBD2 (5 bases). There are 11 residues in the CDR3. Trimming shortened V by 6 bases and J by 3 bases, and 9 bases separated the two germline ends. Germline V gene lookup returns CDR1 DFQATT and CDR2 SNEGSKA (reference sequence). CDR3 amino acids: CSADDYYEQYF. The CDR3 DNA sequence: TGCAGTGCCGACGACTACTACGAGCAGTACTTC.

The V call is TRBV4-2, the J call TRBJ2-5; 10 bases agree with TRBD2. This CDR3 is built from 13 residues. Germline V gene data show CDR1 as LGHNA and CDR2 as YNFKEQ. V lost 8 bases, J lost 5 bases, and 5 bases stayed unmatched. CDR3 nucleotide sequence: TGTGCCAGCGGGAGGGGACTAGCGGAGACCCAGTACTTC. Protein sequence: CASGRGLAETQYF.